This T cell receptor beta chain was recorded in a study of blood T cells in healthy people across ages. The use of a sample-barcoded 5' primer and a J-beta primer mix characterized a second PCR of about 7 to 12 cycles. TCRdb analysed the 5' RACE reads with MiXCR anew, one entry per CDR3 protein. The table has approximately 940,000 distinct CDR3 sequences, 48% seen once. The CDR3 spans 15 residues. CDR1 is MNHEY and CDR2 is SVGEGT in the germline V gene. With 6 bases clipped from V and 3 bases from J, the junction kept 7 bases outside the gene matches. What was sequenced was blood. The clonotype comes from a man aged 25 to 40 in good health. V and J are TRBV6-2 or TRBV6-3 and TRBJ2-7; 11 nucleotides line up with TRBD1. CDR3 bases: TGTGCCAGCAGAGACAGGGGGACAGGGGGCTACGAGCAGTACTTC. Residues: CASRDRGTGGYEQYF.